The 31 T cell receptor beta chains presented below share a single source sample, sequenced in a study of T cells in Graves' hyperthyroidism and ophthalmopathy. Amplification of TCR beta CDR3 regions used RNA as the template. HTBI primers were employed in a first-round RT-PCR of the TCR CDR3. TCRdb ran MiXCR on the multiplex PCR reads and lists one entry per CDR3 protein. The data hold approximately 740,000 distinct CDR3 sequences, with approximately 14% observed a single time. Specimen: blood. The receptors here all came from a woman under 30 with Graves' hyperthyroidism.

This clonotype has ten or more counts. This chain links TRBV20-1 with TRBJ1-1, with TRBD1 as a possible D gene (6 bases). Looked up from germline, CDR1 is DFQATT and CDR2 is SNEGSKA (reference sequence). CDR3 length equals 15 residues. V shed 2 bases and J shed 1 base, with 14 bases lying between them. CDR3 in DNA: TGCAGTGCTAGACGGTCAGGGGTTCCGAACACTGAAGCTTTCTTT. This encodes CSARRSGVPNTEAFF.

This clonotype has a count of ten or more. The rearrangement uses TRBV5-5 and TRBJ2-7; TRBD1 agrees at 10 bases. The CDR3 has 16 amino acids. Germline V gene sequence: CDR1 SGHKS, CDR2 YYEKEE (reference sequence). The trim removed 3 bases at V and 2 bases at J, leaving 8 bases unmatched. CDR3 in DNA: TGTGCCAGCAGCTCCGGACAGGGGGAGATCCCCTACGAGCAGTACTTC. It codes for CASSSGQGEIPYEQYF.

The table lists this clonotype with many counts. This chain joins TRBV12-3 or TRBV12-4 and TRBJ1-1; TRBD1 agrees at 8 bases. V lost 6 bases and J lost 6; bases outside the gene matches: 9. The CDR3 contains 14 residues. This chain's CDR3 is CASRSQGALAEAFF. CDR3 bases: TGTGCCAGCAGGAGCCAGGGGGCTCTCGCTGAAGCTTTCTTT.

The chain combines TRBV7-3 with TRBJ1-6, with a tentative D call TRBD1 (6 bases). Germline V lookup: CDR1 SGHTA, CDR2 FQGTGA. The CDR3 consists of 14 residues. V was trimmed by 4 bases and J by 9 bases, leaving 13 bases between them. The CDR3 nucleotides read TGTGCCAGCAGCTCGGGGGCTAGTAGTTCACCCCTCCACTTT. Translation: CASSSGASSSPLHF.

This clonotype was seen a few times. The chain has TRBV3-1 and TRBJ2-3; D is unresolved. Germline-derived CDR1 and CDR2 are LGHDT and YNNKEL (reference sequence). The ends were cut back, 0 bases at V and 2 bases at J, with 6 bases in the middle. The CDR3 loop spans 14 amino acids. The CDR3 spells CASSQDLFTDTQYF. The CDR3 DNA sequence: TGTGCCAGCAGCCAAGACTTGTTCACAGATACGCAGTATTTT.

The chain combines TRBV18 with TRBJ2-5, with TRBD1 matching over 9 bases. With 3 bases clipped from V and 4 bases from J, the junction kept 9 bases outside the gene matches. CDR1 KGHSH and CDR2 LQKENI come from the germline V gene. The CDR3 is 16 amino acids. Here the CDR3 reads CASSPRTGALRETQYF. The CDR3 DNA reads TGTGCCAGCTCACCCCGGACAGGGGCCCTTCGAGAGACCCAGTACTTC.

In its sample, this clonotype was seen many times. This chain uses TRBV28 with TRBJ1-1, with D perhaps TRBD1 (5 bases). Germline CDR1 MDHEN, CDR2 SYDVKM. The CDR3 is 18 amino acids. Deletions cut 1 base from V and 0 bases from J, with 18 bases between. CDR3 in amino acids: CASSLLGRDLSMNTEAFF. The DNA of the CDR3 is TGTGCCAGCAGTTTATTAGGCCGGGACCTCTCAATGAACACTGAAGCTTTCTTT.

This sequence joins TRBV6-1 and TRBJ2-5, with D possibly being TRBD1 or TRBD2 (5 bases each). Between the trimmed V and J ends, which lost 6 bases and 0 bases, there was a span of 11 bases. The CDR3 totals 14 residues. Germline V gene data show CDR1 as MNHNS and CDR2 as SASEGT. DNA of the CDR3: TGTGCCAGCAGAGGGACCTGGTACCAAGAGACCCAGTACTTC. Amino acid sequence: CASRGTWYQETQYF.

The chain links TRBV29-1 to TRBJ2-7; a possible D gene is TRBD2 (5 bases). The germline V gene has CDR1 SQVTM and CDR2 ANQGSEA. The CDR3 is 13 amino acids. The ends were cut back, 4 bases at V and 0 bases at J, with 10 bases in the middle. In nucleotides, the CDR3 is TGCAGCGTTGTTAGGAGGAGCTCCTACGAGCAGTACTTC. The encoded protein is CSVVRRSSYEQYF.

This clonotype was recorded at least ten times. The genes are TRBV6-1 and TRBJ1-5; TRBD1 is a possible D gene (5 bases). Trimming took 5 bases from V and 0 from J, leaving 20 bases between them. Germline V gene data show CDR1 as MNHNS and CDR2 as SASEGT. The CDR3 extends over 18 amino acids. The CDR3 loop reads CASSLQRGGVYSNQPQHF. In DNA, the CDR3 is TGTGCCAGCAGTCTTCAGCGGGGCGGGGTATATAGCAATCAGCCCCAGCATTTT.

The chain employs TRBV6-2 or TRBV6-3 and TRBJ2-5, with TRBD2 matching over 13 bases. The V and J ends lost 2 bases and 4 bases, in that order; junction bases with no gene match: 7. This CDR3 is built from 17 residues. Germline assignment: CDR1 MNHEY and CDR2 SVGEGT. This CDR3 reads CASSYAGLAGVIETQYF. The DNA for the CDR3 is TGTGCCAGCAGTTACGCCGGACTAGCGGGAGTTATAGAGACCCAGTACTTC.

This clonotype has just a few counts. The chain joins TRBV6-5 to TRBJ1-4; D is ambiguous. V gave up 0 bases and J gave up 4 bases, with 9 bases separating them. Germline values: CDR1 MNHEY, CDR2 SVGAGI. CDR3 length: 15 residues. The CDR3, as DNA: TGTGCCAGCAGTTACTCAATGGGGATTAATGAAAAACTGTTTTTT. It is translated as CASSYSMGINEKLFF.

This CDR3 is CASSHLGGKLGISPLHF. In DNA form, the CDR3 reads TGTGCCAGTAGTCACCTTGGCGGGAAATTGGGAATTTCACCCCTCCACTTT. This chain connects TRBV19 to TRBJ1-6; D gene uncertain. This CDR3 comprises 17 residues. Between the trimmed V and J ends, which lost 5 bases and 9 bases, there was a span of 23 bases. Germline V gene sequence: CDR1 LNHDA, CDR2 SQIVND (reference sequence).

This clonotype was seen at least ten times. The chain couples TRBV6-2 or TRBV6-3 to TRBJ2-5, with a possible D match to TRBD2 (5 bases). CDR3 length: 15 amino acids. The ends were cut back, 4 bases at V and 2 bases at J, with 14 bases in the middle. CDR1 and CDR2 (germline): MNHEY, SVGEGT. CDR3: CASSLYGLHQETQYF. In DNA, the CDR3 is TGTGCCAGCAGTTTGTATGGACTCCATCAAGAGACCCAGTACTTC.

At least ten counts were recorded for this clonotype. This chain uses TRBV29-1 with TRBJ1-1; D is ambiguous. The length of the CDR3 is 12 residues. The germline gives CDR1 SQVTM, CDR2 ANQGSEA. Trimming cost V 6 bases and J 1 base, with 9 bases left between them. The CDR3 DNA reads as TGCAGCGTAAGGGCGCCGAACACTGAAGCTTTCTTT. It encodes CSVRAPNTEAFF.

There are a few counts of this clonotype. The chain uses TRBV7-9 and TRBJ2-1; no definite D call. The CDR3 covers 13 residues. The V end was cut by 8 bases, the J end by 1 base, with 9 bases between. From germline, CDR1 is SEHNR and CDR2 FQNEAQ (reference sequence). The CDR3: CASEEGSYNEQFF. As DNA, the CDR3 is TGTGCCAGCGAAGAAGGGTCCTACAATGAGCAGTTCTTC.

This clonotype was observed a handful of times. CDR3 DNA: TGTGCCAGCAGTGAAGCGCGGATAGCAGGACCAAACACCGGGGAGCTGTTTTTT. Protein product: CASSEARIAGPNTGELFF. The chain uses TRBV6-1 and TRBJ2-2, with D unclear. The CDR3 is made up of 18 amino acids. Looked up from germline, CDR1 is MNHNS and CDR2 is SASEGT. V shed 0 bases and J shed 2 bases, with 16 bases lying between them.

This clonotype was seen many times. V usage is TRBV11-2 and J usage is TRBJ2-3, with 12 bases that match TRBD2. The V gene end was trimmed by 3 bases and the J gene end by 0 bases; junction bases not matched to a gene: 7. Germline V CDR1 and CDR2: SGHAT, FQNNGV. This CDR3 spans 18 amino acids. For the CDR3, the DNA is TGTGCCAGCAGCTTTACTCTAGCGGGAGGGCCCAGCACAGATACGCAGTATTTT. This gives the protein CASSFTLAGGPSTDTQYF.

This sequence joins TRBV5-6 and TRBJ2-2, with a tentative D call TRBD2 (6 bases). CDR1 SGHDT and CDR2 YYEEEE come from the germline V gene. This CDR3 has 16 amino acids. V lost 4 bases and J lost 1, with 14 bases in between. In DNA form, the CDR3 reads TGTGCCAGCAGCCTGGTGGGTAGCGGGAACACCGGGGAGCTGTTTTTT. This gives the protein CASSLVGSGNTGELFF.

This clonotype came up many times. This chain joins TRBV5-4 and TRBJ2-7; 13 nucleotides agree with TRBD2. The CDR3 runs to 16 residues. Trimming removed 4 bases from V and 2 bases from J; junction bases left unmatched: 6. Germline loops: CDR1 SGHNT, CDR2 YYREEE (reference sequence). This CDR3 reads CASSAGTSGITYEQYF. CDR3 nucleotide sequence: TGTGCCAGCAGCGCGGGGACTAGCGGGATCACCTACGAGCAGTACTTC.

This clonotype has just a few counts. The rearrangement links TRBV27 to TRBJ2-2, with D tentatively TRBD2 (6 bases). The length of the CDR3 is 12 residues. Germline CDR1 is MNHEY and CDR2 is SMNVEV (reference sequence). V was pared by 3 bases and J by 9 bases, with 8 bases between. Written as DNA, the CDR3 is TGTGCCAGCAGTTTGGGGGGTCGGGAGCTGTTTTTT. This sequence encodes CASSLGGRELFF.

This clonotype was recorded at least ten times. The gene calls are TRBV7-3 and TRBJ2-7; TRBD1 matches 8 bases. CDR3 length equals 13 residues. Per germline, CDR1 SGHTA and CDR2 FQGTGA. Losses at the gene ends were 5 bases for V and 7 bases for J; bases not matched to a gene: 7. DNA of the CDR3: TGTGCCAGCAGCCCTCGGGACAGGAGAGAGCAGTACTTC. The encoded protein is CASSPRDRREQYF.

This clonotype was counted a few times. The rearrangement joins TRBV7-9 to TRBJ2-7, with 9 bases identical to TRBD1. CDR3 length: 14 amino acids. The germline V gene has CDR1 SEHNR and CDR2 FQNEAQ (reference sequence). J gave up 6 bases and V 5 bases, and 8 bases lay outside the gene matches. This chain's CDR3 is CASSPNGQGLEQYF. The DNA of the CDR3 is TGTGCCAGCAGCCCCAACGGACAGGGGCTCGAGCAGTACTTC.

This clonotype occurred a few times. The chain has TRBV7-9 and TRBJ2-1; TRBD2 agrees at 13 bases. V lost 5 bases, J lost 8 bases, and 6 bases stayed unmatched. This CDR3 has 15 residues. Germline V gives CDR1 SEHNR, CDR2 FQNEAQ (reference sequence). The CDR3 nucleotides are TGTGCCAGCAGCCGTGGGACTAGCGGGGAGGATGAGCAGTTCTTC. Amino acid sequence: CASSRGTSGEDEQFF.

This clonotype was seen ten or more times. The rearrangement links TRBV2 to TRBJ2-7; TRBD2 might be the D (5 bases). Germline-derived CDR1 and CDR2 are SNHLY and FYNNEI. V dropped 10 bases and J dropped 4 bases, with 8 bases sitting between them. The CDR3 sequence is 10 residues long. CDR3 region: CATERYEQYF. The CDR3 DNA reads TGTGCCACCGAGCGGTACGAGCAGTACTTC. Supplemented by reference TRBV2 and TRBJ2-7, the full variable domain reads EPEVTQTPSHQVTQMGQEVILRCVPISNHLYFYWYRQILGQKVEFLVSFYNNEISEKSEIFDDQFSVERPDGSNFTLKIRSTKLEDSAMYFCATERYEQYFGPGTRLTVT.

This chain uses TRBV19 with TRBJ2-7, with a weak D call TRBD2 (5 bases). Germline CDR1 reads LNHDA; CDR2 reads SQIVND (reference sequence). V was shortened by 3 bases and J by 1 base, with 22 bases between the two germline ends. This CDR3 contains 18 residues. This CDR3 reads CASSISSYKLGPSYEQYF. The CDR3 DNA follows: TGTGCCAGTAGTATTTCTAGCTATAAGCTAGGCCCATCCTACGAGCAGTACTTC. The whole variable domain, remainder taken from reference TRBV19 and TRBJ2-7, is DGGITQSPKYLFRKEGQNVTLSCEQNLNHDAMYWYRQDPGQGLRLIYYSQIVNDFQKGDIAEGYSVSREKKESFPLTVTSAQKNPTAFYLCASSISSYKLGPSYEQYFGPGTRLTVT.

This clonotype was seen at least ten times. This rearrangement joins TRBV5-1 to TRBJ2-6; 7 nucleotides align to TRBD2. The CDR3 is 18 amino acids. V was pared by 3 bases and J by 4 bases, with 13 bases of the junction left unmatched. Germline CDR1 is SGHRS and CDR2 is YFSETQ. In DNA form, the CDR3 reads TGCGCCAGCAGCTCTCGAGCCGACACTAGCGCCGGGGCCAACGTCCTGACTTTC. Translated: CASSSRADTSAGANVLTF.

This clonotype appeared a few times. V usage is TRBV29-1 and J usage is TRBJ2-1; D is undetermined. Deletions cut 0 bases from V and 6 bases from J, with 9 bases between. The CDR3 runs to 13 residues. Looked up from germline, CDR1 is SQVTM and CDR2 is ANQGSEA. As DNA, the CDR3 is TGCAGCGTTGAAGATTTTAAGGGCAATGAGCAGTTCTTC. It encodes CSVEDFKGNEQFF.

This chain connects TRBV20-1 to TRBJ1-1; D is possibly TRBD1 (5 bases). Between the trimmed V and J ends, which lost 4 bases and 10 bases, there was a span of 16 bases. The CDR3 totals 12 residues. Germline assignment: CDR1 DFQATT and CDR2 SNEGSKA (reference sequence). The CDR3 loop reads CSATRQNLGAFF. CDR3 DNA sequence: TGCAGTGCTACCCGACAGAATCTAGGAGCTTTCTTT.

This clonotype was seen repeatedly, ten times or more. V is TRBV29-1 and J is TRBJ2-3; 9 positions agree with TRBD2. Unmatched junction bases numbered 7, after V lost 5 bases and J lost 1 base. CDR1 and CDR2 from the germline V gene are SQVTM and ANQGSEA. The CDR3 contains 15 residues. CDR3 sequence: CSVMTSGQRTDTQYF. For the CDR3, the DNA is TGCAGCGTTATGACTAGCGGACAACGCACAGATACGCAGTATTTT.

In this sample, this clonotype turned up a few times. V gene TRBV9 combines with J gene TRBJ2-7; either TRBD1 or TRBD2 may supply D (5 bases each). The V end was cut by 2 bases, the J end by 3 bases, with 6 bases between. CDR3 length equals 12 residues. Germline V gene sequence: CDR1 SGDLS, CDR2 YYNGEE. The CDR3 loop reads CASSVGDYEQYF. CDR3 bases: TGTGCCAGCAGCGTGGGGGACTACGAGCAGTACTTC.